This T cell receptor beta chain was recovered during a study of T cells in Graves' hyperthyroidism and ophthalmopathy. The CDR3 covers 12 residues. V lost 7 bases and J 9 bases, leaving 13 bases between the germline ends. The germline CDR1 and CDR2 sequences are SNHLY and FYNNEI. This clonotype was observed at least ten times. RNA transcripts provided the source from which TCR beta CDR3 regions were amplified. RT-PCR in the first round (using the HTBI primer set) targeted the TCR CDR3. TCRdb re-derived calls from the multiplex PCR reads in MiXCR, one entry per CDR3 protein. This table has about 400,000 distinct CDR3 sequences, 15% to 19% appearing once.

Sequenced sample: blood. This receptor was obtained from a woman aged 18-30 years with Graves' hyperthyroidism. The chain couples TRBV2 to TRBJ2-1; the D gene is possibly TRBD1 (5 bases). The CDR3 coding sequence is TGTGCCAGCACGGTAGGGGCGACTGAGCAGTTCTTC. The encoded protein is CASTVGATEQFF.